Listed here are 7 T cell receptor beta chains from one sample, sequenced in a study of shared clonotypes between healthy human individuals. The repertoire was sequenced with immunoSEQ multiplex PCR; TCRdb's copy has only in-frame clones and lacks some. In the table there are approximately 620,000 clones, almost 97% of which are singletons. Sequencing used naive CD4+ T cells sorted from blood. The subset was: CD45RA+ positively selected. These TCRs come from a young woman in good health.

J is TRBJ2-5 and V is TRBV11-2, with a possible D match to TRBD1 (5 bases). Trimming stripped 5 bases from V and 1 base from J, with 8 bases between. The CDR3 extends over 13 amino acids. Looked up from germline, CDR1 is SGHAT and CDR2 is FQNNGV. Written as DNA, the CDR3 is TGTGCCAGCAGCAGGGGAACCCAAGAGACCCAGTACTTC. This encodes CASSRGTQETQYF.

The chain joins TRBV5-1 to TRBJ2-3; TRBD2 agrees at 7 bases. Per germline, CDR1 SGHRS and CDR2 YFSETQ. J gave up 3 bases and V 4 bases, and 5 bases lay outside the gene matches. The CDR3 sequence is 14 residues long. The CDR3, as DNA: TGCGCCAGCAGCACCGCTAGCGGAACAGATACGCAGTATTTT. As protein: CASSTASGTDTQYF.

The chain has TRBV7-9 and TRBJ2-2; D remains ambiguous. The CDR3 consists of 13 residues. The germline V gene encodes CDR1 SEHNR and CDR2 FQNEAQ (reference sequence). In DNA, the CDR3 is TGTGCATTCGGTAGGGCGAACACCGGGGAGCTGTTTTTT. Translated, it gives CAFGRANTGELFF.

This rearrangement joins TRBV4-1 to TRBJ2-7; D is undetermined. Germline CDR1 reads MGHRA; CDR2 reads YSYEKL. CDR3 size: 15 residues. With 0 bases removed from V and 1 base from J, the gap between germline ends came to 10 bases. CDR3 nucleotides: TGCGCCAGCAGCCAAGATAGTCTGGCGTCCTACGAGCAGTACTTC. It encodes CASSQDSLASYEQYF.

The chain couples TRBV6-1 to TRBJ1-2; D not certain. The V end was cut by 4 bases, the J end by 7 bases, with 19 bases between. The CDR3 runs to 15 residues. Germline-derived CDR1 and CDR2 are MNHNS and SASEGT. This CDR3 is CASSGDAVLGSGYTF. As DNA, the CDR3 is TGTGCCAGCAGTGGAGACGCCGTTCTTGGATCTGGCTACACCTTC.

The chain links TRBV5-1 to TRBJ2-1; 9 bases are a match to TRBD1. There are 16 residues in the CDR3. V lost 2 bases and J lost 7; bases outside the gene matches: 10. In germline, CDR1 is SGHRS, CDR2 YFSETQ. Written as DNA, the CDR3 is TGCGCCAGCAGCTTCTTACAGGGGGCACAGGGTAATGAGCAGTTCTTC. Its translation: CASSFLQGAQGNEQFF.

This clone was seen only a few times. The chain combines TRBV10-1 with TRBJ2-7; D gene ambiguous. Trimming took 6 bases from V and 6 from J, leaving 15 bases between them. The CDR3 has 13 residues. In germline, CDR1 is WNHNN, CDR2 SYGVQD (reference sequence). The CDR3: CASSPFWKGEQYF. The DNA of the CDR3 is TGCGCCAGCAGCCCATTCTGGAAAGGCGAGCAGTACTTC.